The next 12 T cell receptor beta chains were all read from a single sample in a study of T cell responses to AZD1222 COVID-19 vaccine. TCRdb's table, derived via immunoSEQ multiplex PCR, lists solely in-frame clones and lacks some. The data hold approximately 120,000 clones, with 87% observed a single time. The sequencing used peripheral blood, collected on day 0 of AZD1222 vaccination. The origin of the receptors is an adult in good health.

The chain links TRBV6-5 to TRBJ2-2; D gene ambiguous. Trimming cost V 7 bases and J 6 bases, with 15 bases left between them. From germline, CDR1 is MNHEY and CDR2 SVGAGI. There are 14 residues in the CDR3. DNA of the CDR3: TGTGCCAGCACCCTTCCCAGCTTGGCCGGGGAGCTGTTTTTT. Protein: CASTLPSLAGELFF.

V gene TRBV7-2 combines with J gene TRBJ1-5; D is ambiguous. Germline values: CDR1 SGHTA, CDR2 FQGNSA. V was cut by 1 base and J by 5 bases, with 12 bases left in between. The CDR3 length is 15 residues. The CDR3 region is CASSLDISFDQPQHF. The CDR3 DNA is TGTGCCAGCAGCTTAGATATTAGCTTCGATCAGCCCCAGCATTTT.

CDR3 nucleotide sequence: TGTGCCAGCAGCTCCTCGGGACAGGGCCGGACGTCTGGAAACACCATATATTTT. This gives the protein CASSSSGQGRTSGNTIYF. The V gene is TRBV5-8, the J gene TRBJ1-3, with 9 bases that match TRBD1. The V gene's germline CDR1 is SGHTS and CDR2 YDEGEE. CDR3 length: 18 residues. Trimming at V came to 3 bases and at J to 1 base, leaving 11 bases not matched to a gene. The full variable domain, its missing parts supplied by reference TRBV5-8 and TRBJ1-3, is EAGVTQSPTHLIKTRGQQATLRCSPISGHTSVYWYQQALGLGLQFLLWYDEGEERNRGNFPPRFSGRQFPNYSSELNVNALELEDSALYLCASSSSGQGRTSGNTIYFGEGSWLTVV.

The chain employs TRBV4-1 and TRBJ2-5, with D tentatively TRBD1 (6 bases). V lost 4 bases and J lost 1, with 16 bases in between. Germline V CDR1 and CDR2: MGHRA, YSYEKL. The CDR3 contains 16 residues. The CDR3 spells CASSLRPIRGQETQYF. DNA for the CDR3: TGCGCCAGCAGCCTCCGACCAATCAGGGGCCAAGAGACCCAGTACTTC.

The chain has TRBV4-1 and TRBJ1-2; D is possibly TRBD1 (6 bases). Germline V gene sequence: CDR1 MGHRA, CDR2 YSYEKL. This CDR3 spans 20 amino acids. V was clipped by 3 bases and J by 4 bases, with 30 bases between them. The CDR3 bases are TGCGCCAGCAGCCACGGCCGACGGCCAGGGGTAGTGTTAGTTGGCTATGGCTACACCTTC. Translating it yields CASSHGRRPGVVLVGYGYTF.

The J gene is TRBJ2-2, the V gene TRBV7-6, with D perhaps TRBD1 or TRBD2 (5 bases each). This CDR3 comprises 15 residues. Germline V gene data show CDR1 as SGHVS and CDR2 as FNYEAQ. Trimming took 5 bases from V and 7 from J, leaving 17 bases between them. The CDR3 sequence: CASSGVAGASGELFF. CDR3 DNA: TGTGCCAGCAGCGGCGTGGCCGGGGCTAGCGGGGAGCTGTTTTTT. Variable domain in full (rest from reference TRBV7-6 and TRBJ2-2): GAGVSQSPRYKVTKRGQDVALRCDPISGHVSLYWYRQALGQGPEFLTYFNYEAQQDKSGLPNDRFSAERPEGSISTLTIQRTEQRDSAMYRCASSGVAGASGELFFGEGSRLTVL.

The rearrangement links TRBV27 to TRBJ2-5; the match to TRBD2 covers 12 bases. V lost 11 bases, J lost 1 base, and 17 bases stayed unmatched. CDR1 is MNHEY, CDR2 SMNVEV, per germline (reference sequence). The CDR3 is 18 residues long. The DNA for the CDR3 is TGTGCCCAGCGAAGCCGCGCCCCTAGCGGGGGGGCCCAAGAGACCCAGTACTTC. It is translated as CAQRSRAPSGGAQETQYF.

The CDR3 region has the DNA TGTGCCAGTAGCCCAAGCGGGAGGGCCTCCTACGAGCAGTACTTC. As protein: CASSPSGRASYEQYF. The chain combines TRBV19 with TRBJ2-7, with 10 bases that match TRBD2. Trimming cost V 6 bases and J 0 bases; bases outside gene matches: 5. The germline V gene has CDR1 LNHDA and CDR2 SQIVND (reference sequence). This CDR3 spans 15 amino acids. Filled out from reference TRBV19 and TRBJ2-7, the complete variable domain reads DGGITQSPKYLFRKEGQNVTLSCEQNLNHDAMYWYRQDPGQGLRLIYYSQIVNDFQKGDIAEGYSVSREKKESFPLTVTSAQKNPTAFYLCASSPSGRASYEQYFGPGTRLTVT.

This rearrangement joins TRBV6-5 to TRBJ2-1, with D hard to call. CDR1 is MNHEY and CDR2 is SVGAGI in the germline V gene. The CDR3 length is 15 residues. V dropped 0 bases and J dropped 5 bases, with 11 bases sitting between them. In nucleotides, the CDR3 is TGTGCCAGCAGTTACTCGAGTACAGTAAACAATGAGCAGTTCTTC. This codes for CASSYSSTVNNEQFF.

This rearrangement joins TRBV10-2 to TRBJ1-3; weak D call: TRBD1 (5 bases). The CDR3 spans 16 residues. V dropped 0 bases and J dropped 4 bases, with 13 bases sitting between them. CDR1 and CDR2 from the germline V gene are WSHSY and SAAADI. The CDR3 protein is CASSESQWGSGNTIYF. As DNA, the CDR3 is TGCGCCAGCAGTGAGTCACAATGGGGGTCAGGAAACACCATATATTTT.

The chain recombines TRBV11-3 with TRBJ1-2, with 8 bases matching TRBD1. The CDR3 has 13 amino acids. V shed 4 bases and J 8 bases; nucleotides not matched to a gene: 6. The germline CDR1 and CDR2 sequences are SGHNT and YENEEA. Here the CDR3 reads CASSYDRGRGYTF. The DNA of the CDR3 is TGTGCCAGCAGCTACGACAGGGGAAGAGGCTACACCTTC.

V usage is TRBV6-5 and J usage is TRBJ2-3; 8 bases are a match to TRBD2. V lost 4 bases, J lost 2 bases, and 8 bases stayed unmatched. Looked up from germline, CDR1 is MNHEY and CDR2 is SVGAGI. The CDR3 contains 16 residues. CDR3 residues: CASSSQGLGATDTQYF. For the CDR3, the DNA is TGTGCCAGCAGTTCCCAGGGACTAGGAGCCACAGATACGCAGTATTTT.